The TCR beta chain described here comes from a study of blood T cell repertoires in COVID-19. Trimming shortened V by 3 bases and J by 3 bases, and 8 bases separated the two germline ends. The CDR3 contains 13 residues. From germline, CDR1 is MDHEN and CDR2 SYDVKM. Some clones are missing from TCRdb's copy, which holds only in-frame ones; the method was immunoSEQ multiplex PCR. The data show about 140,000 clones, 80% to 85% seen once. V and J are TRBV28 and TRBJ1-1; D is ambiguous. The TCR sequence derives from a man aged 35 to 55 with acute COVID-19. Sequencing used PBMCs or T cells enriched from blood (not recorded which). The DNA for the CDR3 is TGTGCCAGCAGTTTCGACGGAGACACTGAAGCTTTCTTT. This encodes CASSFDGDTEAFF.